These 14 T cell receptor beta chains were all obtained from the same sample, sequenced in a study of regulatory T cells in long-lasting Graves disease. To make TCR beta libraries, researchers used iRepertoire HTBI primers and Arm-PCR of CDR3 regions. From the multiplex PCR reads, TCRdb called clonotypes with MiXCR, one entry per CDR3 protein. The sample contains a few hundred thousand distinct CDR3 sequences, over 20% of which appear only once. Time point: newly diagnosed GD, antithyroid drugs for less than 3 months. Researchers made the TCR library from RNA that was extracted from PBMCs. The specimen comprised peripheral blood mononuclear cells (PBMCs), sampled at new diagnosis, from a patient treated with antithyroid drugs. These receptor sequences come from a female donor with Graves disease.

This clonotype was recorded many times. The genes are TRBV6-1 and TRBJ2-7, with 13 bases aligning to TRBD2. Germline trimming cut 4 bases from V and 6 bases from J; bases unmatched to any gene: 0. Looked up from germline, CDR1 is MNHNS and CDR2 is SASEGT. The CDR3 has 13 amino acids. The CDR3 nucleotides read TGTGCCAGCAGTGGGACTAGCGGGAGCGAGCAGTACTTC. Translated: CASSGTSGSEQYF.

This clonotype was seen many times. This chain uses TRBV12-3 or TRBV12-4 with TRBJ2-7; 10 bases match TRBD2. The CDR3 sequence is 16 residues long. J was trimmed by 4 bases and V by 5 bases; bases with no gene match: 11. The CDR3 coding sequence is TGTGCCAGCAGTGTTGGGGACCCTAGCGGGAGTTACGAGCAGTACTTC. This codes for CASSVGDPSGSYEQYF.

The chain recombines TRBV15 with TRBJ2-1; D might be TRBD2 (6 bases). This CDR3 contains 15 residues. The germline V gene has CDR1 LNHNV and CDR2 YYDKDF (reference sequence). V was pared by 1 base and J by 8 bases, with 15 bases between. CDR3 DNA sequence: TGTGCCACCAGCAGAGGTGCTAGTTGGGGGGATGAGCAGTTCTTC. It codes for CATSRGASWGDEQFF.

The table lists this clonotype with many counts. The chain recombines TRBV20-1 with TRBJ2-1; 11 nucleotides match TRBD2. The end of the DNA aligns better with TRBJ2-5, so the J call may be wrong. Per germline, CDR1 DFQATT and CDR2 SNEGSKA (reference sequence). The CDR3 totals 15 residues. The CDR3 DNA sequence: TGCAGTGCTAGGGATAGCGGGGGGGATCAAGAGACCCAGTACTTC. It translates to CSARDSGGDQETQYF.

This clonotype was found many times. This chain uses TRBV7-3 with TRBJ2-5; 8 bases align to TRBD1. CDR1 is SGHTA and CDR2 is FQGTGA in the germline V gene. The length of the CDR3 is 14 residues. V lost 5 bases and J lost 5; bases outside the gene matches: 7. The CDR3 DNA is TGTGCCAGCAGCCCAGTAGCAGGGGGCGAGACCCAGTACTTC. Amino acid sequence: CASSPVAGGETQYF.

This clonotype was seen at least ten times. The chain has TRBV5-1 and TRBJ2-7, with D uncertain. The CDR3 sequence is 14 residues long. CDR1 SGHRS and CDR2 YFSETQ come from the germline V gene. Trimming removed 0 bases at V and 5 bases at J, with 12 bases between. CDR3 region: CASSLETPFDEQYF. CDR3 in DNA: TGCGCCAGCAGCTTGGAGACTCCCTTCGACGAGCAGTACTTC.

With regard to this clonotype: A far bigger clonotype differs at one base, so this is likely a read error. The chain links TRBV2 to TRBJ2-7; D unresolved. Trimming stripped 5 bases from V and 3 bases from J, with 14 bases between. The CDR3 length is 14 residues. Germline V gene lookup returns CDR1 SNHLY and CDR2 FYNNEI. CDR3 amino acids: CASSSSQTNYEQYF. CDR3 coding DNA: TGTGCCAGCAGTTCGTCACAGACCAACTACGAGCAGTACTTC.

This clonotype has a count of ten or more. J is TRBJ2-1 and V is TRBV9; a weak D match, TRBD2 (6 bases). CDR1 and CDR2 from the germline V gene are SGDLS and YYNGEE. V was trimmed by 4 bases and J by 6 bases, leaving 17 bases between them. The CDR3 is 15 amino acids. This chain's CDR3 is CASSPRDLTSNEQFF. The CDR3 DNA is TGTGCCAGCAGCCCCCGGGACTTGACCTCCAATGAGCAGTTCTTC.

This clonotype was seen a handful of times. As DNA, the CDR3 is TGTGCCAGCAGACGACATAGCGGGAACACAGATACGCAGTATTTT. Translation gives CASRRHSGNTDTQYF. This sequence joins TRBV6-2 or TRBV6-3 and TRBJ2-3, with 8 bases lining up with TRBD2. Trimming took 6 bases from V and 2 from J; bases not matched to a gene: 7. The V gene's germline CDR1 is MNHEY and CDR2 SVGEGT. There are 15 residues in the CDR3.

This clonotype came up many times. The chain joins TRBV5-1 to TRBJ1-1; no clear D. Per the germline V gene, CDR1 is SGHRS and CDR2 is YFSETQ. The CDR3 totals 14 residues. The ends were cut back, 0 bases at V and 4 bases at J, with 10 bases in the middle. The CDR3 nucleotides read TGCGCCAGCAGCTTGGTGAGGGATCGCACTGAAGCTTTCTTT. Encoded protein: CASSLVRDRTEAFF.

The chain combines TRBV12-3 or TRBV12-4 with TRBJ1-1, with TRBD1 identical over 10 bases. V was clipped by 4 bases and J by 0 bases; unmatched bases: 5. The CDR3 is 16 residues long. The chain's CDR3 is CASSSGTGALNTEAFF. As DNA, the CDR3 is TGTGCCAGCAGTTCCGGGACAGGGGCCTTGAACACTGAAGCTTTCTTT.

This clonotype has just a few counts. A much more abundant neighbour one base away suggests this may be a read error. This chain uses TRBV6-1 with TRBJ2-1, with 11 bases that match TRBD2. V lost 8 bases, J lost 12 bases, and 12 bases stayed unmatched. The CDR3 covers 14 residues. Germline CDR1 is MNHNS and CDR2 is SASEGT. The CDR3 DNA reads as TGTGCCAGCCGACTAGCGGGAACGCGATACGGGCAGTTCTTC. This codes for CASRLAGTRYGQFF.

The sample holds many counts of this clonotype. The chain employs TRBV12-3 or TRBV12-4 and TRBJ2-7, with 11 bases identical to TRBD1. The trim removed 5 bases at V and 3 bases at J, leaving 6 bases unmatched. The CDR3 is 15 amino acids. This CDR3 is CASSGAGTGGYEQYF. CDR3 nucleotides: TGTGCCAGCAGTGGAGCCGGGACAGGGGGCTACGAGCAGTACTTC.

This clonotype was seen many times. The chain links TRBV7-8 to TRBJ2-2, with no clear D. With 2 bases removed from V and 5 bases from J, the gap between germline ends came to 15 bases. CDR3 size: 16 residues. Germline CDR1 reads SGHVS; CDR2 reads FQNEAQ. The CDR3 DNA reads TGTGCCAGCAGCTTAATTGGCACCAAGAAGACCGGGGAGCTGTTTTTT. Translation gives CASSLIGTKKTGELFF.